Each of the 10 T cell receptor beta chains below was sequenced from the same sample in a study of vaccination effects on CD4 cells after COVID-19 (dated by TCRdb to the early 2020s). Their recognized antigens are unknown. The receptor library was made with the immunoSEQ multiplex PCR assay. TCRdb mirrors the immuneACCESS table, restricted to in-frame sequences. Some clones are absent from its copies; in checked studies, under half trace to an unresolved V gene, and the reason for the others is unknown. The sample table lists approximately 68,000 clones, around 78% of them with a count of one. The ten most abundant clones make up about 10% of the sample. To identify antigen-specific CD4+ T cell clonotypes by their expansion, the ViraFEST assay first stimulated PBMC with viral peptide pools and then applied TCR sequencing. After about 10 days of culture, CD4+ T cells were isolated with the EasySep CD4+ T cell isolation kit. Negative nucleocapsid antibody results before and after vaccination confirmed that the healthy vaccine recipients had no prior SARS-CoV-2 infection.

Source: CD4+ T cells from PBMCs cultured with SARS-CoV-2 spike peptides, taken before COVID-19 vaccination. This specimen's cell subset or site label, per the study, means: SARS-CoV-2 spike overlapping peptide pool stimulation. The receptors were sampled from a human donor who received a COVID-19 vaccine.

This CDR3 is CASSLGRDREQYV. In DNA form, the CDR3 reads TGTGCCAGCAGCTTAGGCAGGGACAGGGAGCAGTACGTC. V usage is TRBV7-8 and J usage is TRBJ2-7, with TRBD1 matching 8 bases. V dropped 1 base and J dropped 7; count of bases not matched to a gene: 3. The CDR3 consists of 13 residues. Germline V lookup: CDR1 SGHVS, CDR2 FQNEAQ.

In this sample, this clone turned up once. The rearrangement links TRBV18 to TRBJ1-2; a weak D match, TRBD1 (5 bases). V was trimmed by 1 base and J by 3 bases, leaving 18 bases between them. The germline gives CDR1 KGHSH, CDR2 LQKENI. The CDR3 has 17 residues. The CDR3 nucleotides read TGTGCCAGCTCACCACGGCCCGGGGCTAAGAGTCACTATGGCTACACCTTC. Translating gives CASSPRPGAKSHYGYTF.

This chain links TRBV2 with TRBJ2-1; D is possibly TRBD1 (6 bases). The germline gives CDR1 SNHLY, CDR2 FYNNEI. With 2 bases removed from V and 3 bases from J, the gap between germline ends came to 11 bases. The CDR3 contains 15 residues. CDR3 bases: TGTGCCAGCAGTGAAATCGGGACACGCTACAATGAGCAGTTCTTC. The encoded protein is CASSEIGTRYNEQFF. The variable domain in full, completed from reference TRBV2 and TRBJ2-1, reads EPEVTQTPSHQVTQMGQEVILRCVPISNHLYFYWYRQILGQKVEFLVSFYNNEISEKSEIFDDQFSVERPDGSNFTLKIRSTKLEDSAMYFCASSEIGTRYNEQFFGPGTRLTVL.

This clone is a singleton in its sample. The gene calls are TRBV7-2 and TRBJ2-5; D gene ambiguous. V gave up 1 base and J gave up 2 bases, with 8 bases separating them. The CDR3 has 14 amino acids. Per the germline V gene, CDR1 is SGHTA and CDR2 is FQGNSA. The CDR3: CASSLGISQETQYF. CDR3 nucleotides: TGTGCCAGCAGCTTAGGAATTTCTCAAGAGACCCAGTACTTC.

This clone was observed once. The chain couples TRBV11-3 to TRBJ1-4; 8 positions match TRBD1. Germline V gene sequence: CDR1 SGHNT, CDR2 YENEEA. J gave up 3 bases and V 5 bases, and 8 bases lay outside the gene matches. The CDR3 consists of 16 residues. This CDR3 is CASSRPRGRPNEKLFF. The CDR3 DNA reads TGTGCCAGCAGCCGGCCCAGGGGGCGACCTAATGAAAAACTGTTTTTT.

V and J are TRBV6-5 and TRBJ2-3; TRBD1 aligns across 11 bases. CDR1 and CDR2 (germline): MNHEY, SVGAGI. The J segment lost 4 bases and the V segment lost 5 bases, leaving 5 bases of the junction unmatched. The CDR3 extends over 15 amino acids. CDR3 sequence (DNA): TGTGCCAGCAGTCGGGACAGGGGGTTAGCAGATACGCAGTATTTT. Translated: CASSRDRGLADTQYF.

This chain joins TRBV9 and TRBJ2-1; 8 bases align to TRBD2. V dropped 4 bases and J dropped 0; count of bases not matched to a gene: 3. The CDR3 is made up of 15 amino acids. CDR1 and CDR2 from the germline V gene are SGDLS and YYNGEE. In nucleotides, the CDR3 is TGTGCCAGCAGCCGGGCGGGGGGCTCCTACAATGAGCAGTTCTTC. It encodes CASSRAGGSYNEQFF.

CDR3 in DNA: TGTGCCTGGACCAAAGGGAGGGATACGCAGTATTTT. Protein sequence: CAWTKGRDTQYF. V gene TRBV30 combines with J gene TRBJ2-3; D might be TRBD2 (6 bases). The length of the CDR3 is 12 residues. The germline V gene encodes CDR1 GTSNPN and CDR2 SVGIG (reference sequence). Trimming removed 4 bases from V and 6 bases from J, with 11 bases in between.

The J gene is TRBJ2-7, the V gene TRBV2; D is unresolved. Germline CDR1 and CDR2: SNHLY and FYNNEI. V lost 0 bases and J 3 bases, leaving 6 bases between the germline ends. The CDR3 extends over 13 amino acids. CDR3 protein: CASSEAVSYEQYV. CDR3 coding DNA: TGTGCCAGCAGTGAAGCCGTCAGCTACGAGCAGTACGTC.

V and J are TRBV9 and TRBJ1-5; D not resolved. This CDR3 is built from 14 residues. Per the germline V gene, CDR1 is SGDLS and CDR2 is YYNGEE. Trimming pared 4 bases from V and 5 bases from J, leaving 13 bases between. The CDR3 protein is CASSFSGSYQPQHF. The CDR3 DNA sequence: TGTGCCAGCAGCTTCTCTGGGTCCTATCAGCCCCAGCATTTT.